This entry lists 6 T cell receptor beta chains sequenced from one sample in a study of human T cells and chemical hapten exposure. TCRdb re-derived calls from the RACE reads in MiXCR, one entry per CDR3 protein. The sample has around 75,000 distinct CDR3 sequences; around 11% are singletons. The time point is: patch test 1, 2 weeks after DPC sensitization. The treatment denotes: therapeutic diphenylcyclopropenone sensitization with weekly scalp DPC. Sequencing was performed on whole blood, taken in connection with sensitization to the hapten diphenylcyclopropenone (DPC). These receptor sequences come from a woman aged 60 to 75 with alopecia areata. Some clones in this sample may be carry-over from other donors' samples.

This clonotype was observed a handful of times. In DNA form, the CDR3 reads TGCAGCGTCTCCGGGACAACCCTAGGTGGGGAGCAGTTCTTC. Its protein is CSVSGTTLGGEQFF. The chain employs TRBV29-1 and TRBJ2-1, with D possibly TRBD1 on 6 matching bases. CDR1 SQVTM and CDR2 ANQGSEA come from the germline V gene. The CDR3 has 14 residues. Between the trimmed V and J ends, which lost 6 bases and 10 bases, there was a span of 22 bases.

The chain has TRBV7-2 and TRBJ2-2; D not resolved. The V end lost 5 bases, the J end lost 3 bases, and 13 bases lay between the germline ends. The CDR3 sequence is 15 residues long. CDR1 and CDR2 from the germline V gene are SGHTA and FQGNSA. The CDR3 bases are TGTGCCAGCAGCCCCGGACGGGCGGACACCGGGGAGCTGTTTTTT. This sequence encodes CASSPGRADTGELFF.

This clonotype was seen only a few times. A read error is likely, as this CDR3 ends without the conserved phenylalanine or tryptophan. This sequence joins TRBV20-1 and TRBJ1-6, with 9 nucleotides matching TRBD1. CDR1 and CDR2 (germline): DFQATT, SNEGSKA (reference sequence). The CDR3 has 15 amino acids. V lost 0 bases and J lost 7; bases outside the gene matches: 4. The CDR3: CSARDRGQGNSPLHI. Written as DNA, the CDR3 is TGCAGTGCTAGAGATCGGGGACAGGGAAATTCACCCCTCCACATT.

This clonotype was found many times. The gene calls are TRBV19 and TRBJ2-5; 10 bases match TRBD1. The V segment lost 7 bases and the J segment 3 bases; nucleotides outside the gene matches: 5. The CDR3 contains 14 residues. From germline, CDR1 is LNHDA and CDR2 SQIVND (reference sequence). Written as DNA, the CDR3 is TGTGCCAGTACCACCGGGACAGGGGAAGAGACCCAGTACTTC. This translates into CASTTGTGEETQYF.

This clonotype was seen many times. The rearrangement joins TRBV21-1 to TRBJ2-1; the D segment call TRBD2 is taken from the table without a DNA check. TRBV21-1 is labeled a pseudogene. The CDR3 loop spans 20 amino acids. The CDR3 loop is CASPIKRPSGGHDCHNEQFF. In DNA form, the CDR3 reads TGTGCCAGCCCAATTAAGCGGCCTAGCGGGGGGCACGACTGTCACAATGAGCAGTTCTTC.

Ten or more counts support this clonotype. The rearrangement joins TRBV27 to TRBJ2-7, with D possibly TRBD1 on 5 matching bases. Germline V gives CDR1 MNHEY, CDR2 SMNVEV (reference sequence). Trimming shortened V by 6 bases and J by 5 bases, and 11 bases separated the two germline ends. The CDR3 is 12 residues long. As DNA, the CDR3 is TGTGCCAGCAGCGCAGGGAACCACGAGCAGTACTTC. Encoded protein: CASSAGNHEQYF.